Below are 27 T cell receptor beta chains sequenced from a single sample in a study of vaccination and CD4 T cells after COVID-19. The Oncomine TCR Beta short-read assay sequenced DNA from cultured CD4+ T cells. TCRdb processed the PCR reads anew with MiXCR; each CDR3 protein has one entry. The sample consists of thousands of distinct CDR3 sequences, under 20% of them appearing once. No antigens are known for them. Treatment given: roughly 10-day PBMC culture with coronavirus spike peptide pools or control peptides (ViraFEST assay). The source material was CD4+ T cells from blood, cultured in vitro, sampled after SARS-CoV-2 vaccination. The source of these receptors is a human donor who had recovered from COVID-19.

This clonotype occurred a few times. The chain joins TRBV2 to TRBJ2-5; tentatively, D is TRBD2 (5 bases). V lost 3 bases and J 4 bases, leaving 21 bases between the germline ends. The CDR3 is 17 amino acids. Germline V gene data show CDR1 as SNHLY and CDR2 as FYNNEI. Written as DNA, the CDR3 is TGTGCCAGCAGTGAGGATTTAATTGGGGTGGGGAGAGAGACCCAGTACTTC. Encoded protein: CASSEDLIGVGRETQYF.

Many counts were recorded for this clonotype. The chain couples TRBV6-1 to TRBJ2-7; 12 nucleotides align to TRBD2. The CDR3 loop spans 14 amino acids. The V gene's germline CDR1 is MNHNS and CDR2 SASEGT. With V trimmed by 4 bases and J by 2 bases, 0 bases remained unmatched. The DNA for the CDR3 is TGTGCCAGCAGTGGGACTAGCGGGGCCTACGAGCAGTACTTC. Its protein product is CASSGTSGAYEQYF.

This clonotype is medium-sized. This chain joins TRBV20-1 and TRBJ2-5; maybe TRBD1 (5 bases). The CDR3 spans 13 residues. Trimming shortened V by 4 bases and J by 3 bases, and 12 bases separated the two germline ends. CDR1 is DFQATT, CDR2 SNEGSKA, per germline (reference sequence). CDR3 protein: CSANGQGKETQYF. The CDR3, as DNA: TGCAGTGCTAATGGACAAGGGAAAGAGACCCAGTACTTC.

This clonotype is labeled medium-sized. The chain links TRBV7-2 to TRBJ2-3, with 10 positions matching TRBD1. CDR1 is SGHTA and CDR2 is FQGNSA in the germline V gene. The CDR3 contains 16 residues. The J segment lost 4 bases and the V segment lost 5 bases, leaving 9 bases of the junction unmatched. The CDR3 coding sequence is TGTGCCAGCAGCCGTAGGTGGACAGGGGGGTCAGATACGCAGTATTTT. Amino acids: CASSRRWTGGSDTQYF. The complete variable domain, with remaining parts taken from reference TRBV7-2 and TRBJ2-3, reads GAGVSQSPSNKVTEKGKDVELRCDPISGHTALYWYRQSLGQGLEFLIYFQGNSAPDKSGLPSDRFSAERTGGSVSTLTIQRTQQEDSAVYLCASSRRWTGGSDTQYFGPGTRLTVL.

This clonotype turned up a few times. The rearrangement joins TRBV28 to TRBJ2-7; D is uncertain. V lost 6 bases to trimming and J lost 4 bases, with 10 bases between them. In germline, CDR1 is MDHEN, CDR2 SYDVKM. The length of the CDR3 is 12 residues. CDR3 DNA sequence: TGTGCCAGCAGCTCGACCCCGTACGAGCAGTACTTC. Translation gives CASSSTPYEQYF.

This clonotype came up many times. The chain carries TRBV20-1 and TRBJ1-1, with D perhaps TRBD1 (5 bases). V shed 1 base and J shed 7 bases, with 13 bases lying between them. The CDR3 is made up of 13 amino acids. The V gene's germline CDR1 is DFQATT and CDR2 SNEGSKA (reference sequence). CDR3 DNA sequence: TGCAGTGCTAGAGTTCCTGCAGGGCTTGAAGCTTTCTTT. Encoded protein: CSARVPAGLEAFF.

V usage is TRBV28 and J usage is TRBJ2-5; 7 bases fit TRBD2. V shed 3 bases, J shed 3 bases, and the junction held 7 bases outside the gene matches. Germline V lookup: CDR1 MDHEN, CDR2 SYDVKM. The CDR3 extends over 15 amino acids. The CDR3 DNA reads as TGTGCCAGCAGTTTCCAAGCGGGAATGGAAGAGACCCAGTACTTC. This gives the protein CASSFQAGMEETQYF.

This clonotype is deemed medium-sized (0.01 to 0.1%). The chain links TRBV20-1 to TRBJ1-6; no definite D call. This CDR3 is built from 16 residues. Trimming shortened V by 6 bases and J by 8 bases, and 23 bases separated the two germline ends. Germline CDR1 reads DFQATT; CDR2 reads SNEGSKA (reference sequence). The CDR3 here is CSAPGSKPQMYSPLHF. The CDR3 DNA sequence: TGCAGTGCCCCGGGCTCGAAGCCTCAAATGTATTCACCCCTCCACTTT.

This clonotype was recorded a few times. The chain carries TRBV4-3 and TRBJ1-5; possibly TRBD1 for D (6 bases). Germline V gives CDR1 LGHNA, CDR2 YSLEER. The V and J ends lost 1 base and 4 bases respectively, with 11 bases between them. This CDR3 region has 15 residues. CDR3 DNA: TGCGCCAGCAGCCAAGTGGTGGGGGCTAATCAGCCCCAGCATTTT. Translating it yields CASSQVVGANQPQHF.

The J gene is TRBJ2-1, the V gene TRBV28; tentatively, D is TRBD1 (5 bases). This CDR3 is built from 14 residues. Germline V gives CDR1 MDHEN, CDR2 SYDVKM. V shed 6 bases and J shed 8 bases, with 17 bases lying between them. The CDR3 reads CASRYFGQGDEQFF. Written as DNA, the CDR3 is TGTGCCAGCAGATATTTTGGGCAGGGCGATGAGCAGTTCTTC.

This clonotype was counted once. A read error may produce the germline difference seen at one junction end. This chain connects TRBV18 to TRBJ2-3; 10 bases align to TRBD2. Germline-derived CDR1 and CDR2 are KGHSH and LQKENI. The CDR3 runs 15 residues. This CDR3 reads CASSLSGGSIDTQYF. CDR3 nucleotide sequence: TGTGCCAGCTCACTTAGCGGGGGGAGCATAGATACGCAGTATTTT. Looking up the rest from reference TRBV18 and TRBJ2-3 gives the full variable domain: NAGVMQNPRHLVRRRGQEARLRCSPMKGHSHVYWYRQLPEEGLKFMVYLQKENIIDESGMPKERFSAEFPKEGPSILRIQQVVRGDSAAYFCASSLSGGSIDTQYFGPGTRLTVL.

The DNA for the CDR3 is TGTGCCAGCAGTTACTCGTCAGGGGGCGGAGAGACCCAGTACTTC. Its translation: CASSYSSGGGETQYF. The V call is TRBV6-5, the J call TRBJ2-5; 8 nucleotides line up with TRBD1. CDR1 and CDR2 (germline): MNHEY, SVGAGI. The CDR3 totals 15 residues. Trimming at V came to 0 bases and at J to 4 bases, leaving 4 bases not matched to a gene.

This clonotype was recorded a few times. The chain uses TRBV15 and TRBJ2-2, with 8 positions matching TRBD2. J was trimmed by 4 bases and V by 2 bases; bases with no gene match: 6. The CDR3 sequence is 16 residues long. CDR1 and CDR2 (germline): LNHNV, YYDKDF (reference sequence). CDR3 residues: CATSRFGRGITGELFF. Here the CDR3 DNA reads TGTGCCACCAGCAGATTCGGGAGGGGGATCACCGGGGAGCTGTTTTTT.

J is TRBJ1-1 and V is TRBV9, with a weak D call TRBD1 (6 bases). Germline CDR1 is SGDLS and CDR2 is YYNGEE. Trimming took 1 base from V and 1 from J, leaving 8 bases between them. The CDR3 spans 14 residues. The DNA for the CDR3 is TGTGCCAGCAGCGTAAGGACAGCGAACACTGAAGCTTTCTTT. Encoded protein: CASSVRTANTEAFF.

The sample holds a few counts of this clonotype. This sequence joins TRBV12-3 or TRBV12-4 and TRBJ1-1; 9 positions agree with TRBD1. The CDR3 runs to 15 residues. V shed 6 bases and J 1 base; nucleotides not matched to a gene: 6. The CDR3 DNA reads TGTGCCAGCAGACACAGGGGGCAAAAGAACACTGAAGCTTTCTTT. This translates into CASRHRGQKNTEAFF.

This clonotype appeared a single time. The V and J genes are TRBV24-1 and TRBJ2-4; no clear D gene. V lost 2 bases to trimming and J lost 1 base, with 11 bases between them. Per the germline V gene, CDR1 is KGHDR and CDR2 is SFDVKD. The CDR3 sequence is 16 residues long. Written as DNA, the CDR3 is TGTGCCACCAGTGATTCGTCGGACCAGGCCAAAAACATTCAGTACTTC. Translation: CATSDSSDQAKNIQYF.

By frequency in the sample, this clonotype is medium-sized. The chain links TRBV7-2 to TRBJ1-2, with 9 bases fitting TRBD1. The CDR3 length is 14 residues. V trimming: 1 base; J trimming: 5 bases; junction bases outside the gene matches: 2. Germline V CDR1 and CDR2: SGHTA, FQGNSA. The CDR3 nucleotides read TGTGCCAGCAGCTTAGGGGGACAGGGTTATGGCTACACCTTC. Amino acids: CASSLGGQGYGYTF.

In its sample, this clonotype ranks as medium-sized. This chain uses TRBV7-8 with TRBJ2-5; tentatively, D is TRBD1 (6 bases). The CDR3 is made up of 14 amino acids. Trimming removed 3 bases at V and 5 bases at J, with 13 bases between. CDR1 is SGHVS and CDR2 is FQNEAQ in the germline V gene. The CDR3 DNA is TGTGCCAGCAGCTTTCTACAGGGCTGGGAGACCCAGTACTTC. Protein: CASSFLQGWETQYF.

This clonotype rates as medium-sized. The chain employs TRBV20-1 and TRBJ2-3; D may be TRBD2 (5 bases). This CDR3 contains 16 residues. Germline V lookup: CDR1 DFQATT, CDR2 SNEGSKA (reference sequence). This chain's CDR3 is CSLSKPEGSSADTQYF. The CDR3 nucleotides are TGCAGCCTCAGTAAACCGGAAGGGAGTTCCGCAGATACGCAGTATTTT.

The sample holds a few counts of this clonotype. This rearrangement joins TRBV27 to TRBJ1-1, with no clear D. Trimming removed 3 bases at V and 0 bases at J, with 11 bases between. CDR1 MNHEY and CDR2 SMNVEV come from the germline V gene (reference sequence). The CDR3 sequence is 15 residues long. The DNA for the CDR3 is TGTGCCAGCAGTTTCAACTTACACCTGAACACTGAAGCTTTCTTT. Translated: CASSFNLHLNTEAFF.

This clonotype appeared a few times. This sequence joins TRBV28 and TRBJ1-2; no clear D gene. The CDR3 covers 13 residues. Germline loops: CDR1 MDHEN, CDR2 SYDVKM. V gave up 4 bases and J gave up 4 bases, with 10 bases separating them. In DNA, the CDR3 is TGTGCCAGCAGTTCAGACGTCGGCTATGGCTACACCTTC. Its translation is CASSSDVGYGYTF.

The chain employs TRBV5-1 and TRBJ2-7; 7 bases agree with TRBD1. This CDR3 region has 16 residues. Per germline, CDR1 SGHRS and CDR2 YFSETQ. V shed 0 bases, J shed 0 bases, and the junction held 6 bases outside the gene matches. Here the CDR3 DNA reads TGCGCCAGCAGCTTGGGGGGGACAGTTAGCTCCTACGAGCAGTACTTC. Its translation: CASSLGGTVSSYEQYF. Complete variable domain (other parts from reference TRBV5-1 and TRBJ2-7): KAGVTQTPRYLIKTRGQQVTLSCSPISGHRSVSWYQQTPGQGLQFLFEYFSETQRNKGNFPGRFSGRQFSNSRSEMNVSTLELGDSALYLCASSLGGTVSSYEQYFGPGTRLTVT.

By frequency in the sample, this clonotype is medium-sized. This chain joins TRBV20-1 and TRBJ2-7; no clear D. The ends were cut back, 3 bases at V and 4 bases at J, with 16 bases in the middle. CDR1 is DFQATT and CDR2 is SNEGSKA in the germline V gene (reference sequence). The CDR3 covers 14 residues. DNA of the CDR3: TGCAGTGCTAGGTCTCGGCCGGGTCATTACGAGCAGTACTTC. This translates into CSARSRPGHYEQYF.

This clonotype was seen more than once but under ten times. This rearrangement joins TRBV4-3 to TRBJ2-7; 10 bases align to TRBD2. The CDR3 totals 17 residues. In germline, CDR1 is LGHNA, CDR2 YSLEER. J was trimmed by 0 bases and V by 0 bases; bases with no gene match: 5. For the CDR3, the DNA is TGCGCCAGCAGCCAAGAATTGGCTAGCGGGAGCTCCTACGAGCAGTACTTC. It translates to CASSQELASGSSYEQYF.

This clonotype is labeled as medium-sized (0.01 to 0.1%). The genes are TRBV28 and TRBJ2-6, with D maybe TRBD1 (5 bases). V shed 5 bases and J shed 0 bases, with 11 bases lying between them. The CDR3 extends over 16 amino acids. Germline V gene lookup returns CDR1 MDHEN and CDR2 SYDVKM. The CDR3 coding sequence is TGTGCCAGCAGTCCCACAGGAGCCTCTGGGGCCAACGTCCTGACTTTC. It translates to CASSPTGASGANVLTF.

This clonotype was found a few times. The V call is TRBV2, the J call TRBJ2-7, with TRBD2 matching over 13 bases. CDR3 length equals 19 residues. Per the germline V gene, CDR1 is SNHLY and CDR2 is FYNNEI. The CDR3: CATSPLGLAGVKGAYEQYF. The CDR3 coding sequence is TGTGCTACCTCCCCGCTTGGACTAGCGGGAGTCAAAGGCGCCTACGAGCAGTACTTC.

This chain connects TRBV11-3 to TRBJ2-7, with 8 bases fitting TRBD1. The junction had 13 bases not matched to a gene; V was cut back by 8 bases and J by 7 bases. Germline V lookup: CDR1 SGHNT, CDR2 YENEEA. The CDR3 loop spans 14 amino acids. This CDR3 reads CASGRDRQSEEQYF. DNA for the CDR3: TGTGCCAGCGGAAGGGACAGGCAGAGTGAGGAGCAGTACTTC.